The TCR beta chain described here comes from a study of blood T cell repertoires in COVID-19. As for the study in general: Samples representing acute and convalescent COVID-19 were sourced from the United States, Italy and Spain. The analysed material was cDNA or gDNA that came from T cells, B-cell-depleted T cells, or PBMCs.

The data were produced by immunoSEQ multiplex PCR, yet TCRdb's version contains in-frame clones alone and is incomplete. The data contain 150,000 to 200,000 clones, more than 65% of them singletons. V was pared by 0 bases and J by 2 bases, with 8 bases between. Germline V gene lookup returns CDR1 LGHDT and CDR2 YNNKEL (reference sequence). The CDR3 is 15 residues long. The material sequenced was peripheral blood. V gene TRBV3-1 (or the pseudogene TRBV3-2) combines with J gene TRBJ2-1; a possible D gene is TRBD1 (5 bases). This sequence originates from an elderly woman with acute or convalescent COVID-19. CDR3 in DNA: TGTGCCAGCAGCCAAGAGACAGCCCCCTACAATGAGCAGTTCTTC. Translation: CASSQETAPYNEQFF.